This T cell receptor beta chain was documented in a study of metastatic and nonmetastatic thyroid tumors. CDR1 and CDR2 (germline): MNHNS, SASEGT. This CDR3 has 15 amino acids. With 1 base clipped from V and 7 bases from J, the junction kept 4 bases outside the gene matches. TCRdb reanalyzed the PCR reads via MiXCR. This sample yields under 95,000 clones, of which 7.5% to 9% are seen a single time; more than 8% belongs to the top ten. Patients underwent thyroid surgery, and none had received any treatment before it. The rearrangement uses TRBV6-1 and TRBJ1-6; TRBD1 agrees at 7 bases. The sequenced sample consisted of blood. The TCR sequence derives from a female donor with papillary thyroid cancer or a benign thyroid nodule (not recorded which). Some clones in this sample may be carry-over from other donors' samples. This chain's CDR3 is CASSEGTGENSPLHF. The CDR3 bases are TGTGCCAGCAGTGAAGGAACAGGGGAAAATTCACCCCTCCACTTT.